What follows are 30 T cell receptor beta chains derived from one specimen sequenced in a study of blood T cell repertoires in COVID-19. The assay was immunoSEQ multiplex PCR, and TCRdb's table has in-frame clones only and misses some. The sample lists around 150,000 clones; approximately 80% were seen once. The sequenced sample was peripheral blood. The receptors originated from a woman aged 40 to 50 with COVID-19, enrolled during active disease.

The rearrangement uses TRBV9 and TRBJ2-1; possibly TRBD2 for D (6 bases). Trimming took 3 bases from V and 7 from J, leaving 11 bases between them. The CDR3 is made up of 13 amino acids. Germline V lookup: CDR1 SGDLS, CDR2 YYNGEE. The CDR3 here is CASSERLENEQFF. The CDR3 DNA follows: TGTGCCAGCAGCGAGAGACTAGAGAATGAGCAGTTCTTC.

This chain connects TRBV28 to TRBJ2-5, with 7 bases matching TRBD2. The CDR3 has 13 residues. The V and J ends lost 7 bases and 2 bases, in that order; junction bases with no gene match: 4. CDR1 and CDR2 from the germline V gene are MDHEN and SYDVKM. The CDR3 protein is CASKTGGQETQYF. The CDR3 coding sequence is TGTGCCAGCAAAACGGGGGGACAAGAGACCCAGTACTTC.

The chain joins TRBV18 to TRBJ1-5; no definite D call. Per the germline V gene, CDR1 is KGHSH and CDR2 is LQKENI. Trimming removed 2 bases from V and 4 bases from J, with 6 bases in between. This CDR3 has 13 amino acids. The CDR3 is CASSPGPNQPQHF. In nucleotides, the CDR3 is TGTGCCAGCTCACCAGGCCCGAATCAGCCCCAGCATTTT.

The CDR3 loop is CASSYYQKDTQYF. The CDR3 coding sequence is TGTGCCAGCAGTTATTACCAGAAGGATACGCAGTATTTT. This chain uses TRBV6-5 with TRBJ2-3; D gene ambiguous. The germline gives CDR1 MNHEY, CDR2 SVGAGI. The V and J ends lost 3 bases and 6 bases respectively, with 10 bases between them. The length of the CDR3 is 13 residues.

The rearrangement uses TRBV29-1 and TRBJ2-1; tentative D call: TRBD1 (6 bases). The germline V gene encodes CDR1 SQVTM and CDR2 ANQGSEA. V lost 6 bases and J lost 4, with 10 bases in between. CDR3 length: 12 amino acids. CDR3 sequence: CSVSRGYNEQFF. The CDR3 bases are TGCAGCGTCTCGAGGGGGTACAATGAGCAGTTCTTC.

V is TRBV10-3 and J is TRBJ2-5; a weak D match, TRBD1 (5 bases). CDR3 length: 14 amino acids. CDR1 is ENHRY, CDR2 SYGVKD, per germline. V gave up 4 bases and J gave up 3 bases, with 12 bases separating them. CDR3 sequence: CAISVLGVEETQYF. In nucleotides, the CDR3 is TGTGCCATCAGTGTTCTAGGGGTGGAAGAGACCCAGTACTTC.

J is TRBJ2-1 and V is TRBV4-1, with 7 bases lining up with TRBD1. The germline gives CDR1 MGHRA, CDR2 YSYEKL. V was pared by 5 bases and J by 1 base, with 5 bases of the junction left unmatched. This CDR3 has 15 amino acids. The CDR3 region is CASSYTGDSYNEQFF. Here the CDR3 DNA reads TGCGCCAGCAGCTACACAGGGGATTCCTACAATGAGCAGTTCTTC.

The CDR3 nucleotides are TGTGCCAGCTTGGGGCAGGGTGCCTACGAGCAGTACTTC. This sequence encodes CASLGQGAYEQYF. The chain couples TRBV28 to TRBJ2-7, with D tentatively TRBD1 (5 bases). V was trimmed by 8 bases and J by 2 bases, leaving 13 bases between them. From germline, CDR1 is MDHEN and CDR2 SYDVKM. CDR3 length: 13 amino acids.

The genes are TRBV10-1 and TRBJ2-2; TRBD2 might be the D (5 bases). There are 14 residues in the CDR3. The V and J ends lost 2 bases and 3 bases respectively, with 7 bases between them. The germline gives CDR1 WNHNN, CDR2 SYGVQD (reference sequence). CDR3 sequence: CASSEMGDTGELFF. The CDR3 DNA sequence: TGCGCCAGCAGTGAGATGGGAGACACCGGGGAGCTGTTTTTT.

V and J are TRBV15 and TRBJ2-3, with TRBD1 as a possible D gene (6 bases). Germline loops: CDR1 LNHNV, CDR2 YYDKDF (reference sequence). The CDR3 totals 15 residues. Trimming removed 1 base at V and 1 base at J, with 9 bases between. This chain's CDR3 is CATSRARGRTDTQYF. CDR3 sequence (DNA): TGTGCCACCAGCAGAGCCAGGGGACGCACAGATACGCAGTATTTT.

The chain carries TRBV5-1 and TRBJ2-1; 9 bases are shared with TRBD2. This CDR3 comprises 14 residues. Germline loops: CDR1 SGHRS, CDR2 YFSETQ. V was pared by 4 bases and J by 12 bases, with 11 bases of the junction left unmatched. The CDR3 nucleotides are TGCGCCAGCAGCGCGGGACTAGCCGGTCTGGGGCAGTTCTTC. It yields the protein CASSAGLAGLGQFF.

On this clone itself: Different DNA sequences within this sample yield the same CDR3. V gene TRBV5-1 combines with J gene TRBJ1-2; 8 bases fit TRBD1. Per germline, CDR1 SGHRS and CDR2 YFSETQ. This CDR3 spans 14 amino acids. Unmatched junction bases numbered 7, after V lost 3 bases and J lost 6 bases. DNA of the CDR3: TGCGCCAGCAGCTCTGGGACAGGCATCGATGGCTACACCTTC. This codes for CASSSGTGIDGYTF.

The sample holds a few counts of this clone. The rearrangement links TRBV3-1 (or the pseudogene TRBV3-2) to TRBJ1-1; D gene uncertain. The V end was cut by 1 base, the J end by 9 bases, with 15 bases between. The germline V gene has CDR1 LGHDT and CDR2 YNNKEL (reference sequence). The CDR3 loop spans 14 amino acids. In nucleotides, the CDR3 is TGTGCCAGCAGCCAAGGCCGCTCGGTCTTGAAAGCTTTCTTT. This codes for CASSQGRSVLKAFF.

This chain joins TRBV3-1 (or the pseudogene TRBV3-2) and TRBJ2-7; 9 positions agree with TRBD2. This CDR3 comprises 15 residues. Germline CDR1 is LGHDT and CDR2 is YNNKEL (reference sequence). V was pared by 1 base and J by 4 bases, with 5 bases of the junction left unmatched. CDR3 sequence reads: CASSQVGGRAYEQYF. The CDR3 DNA reads TGTGCCAGCAGCCAAGTTGGCGGGAGGGCATACGAGCAGTACTTC.

This chain joins TRBV29-1 and TRBJ1-1; 8 positions agree with TRBD1. V lost 7 bases and J lost 4; bases outside the gene matches: 8. This CDR3 spans 13 amino acids. Germline V gene lookup returns CDR1 SQVTM and CDR2 ANQGSEA. CDR3 bases: TGCAGCGGCGGACAGGGCGGTCGCACTGAAGCTTTCTTT. Translated, it gives CSGGQGGRTEAFF. The whole variable domain, filled in from reference TRBV29-1 and TRBJ1-1, reads SAVISQKPSRDICQRGTSLTIQCQVDSQVTMMFWYRQQPGQSLTLIATANQGSEATYESGFVIDKFPISRPNLTFSTLTVSNMSPEDSSIYLCSGGQGGRTEAFFGQGTRLTVV.

The rearrangement uses TRBV15 and TRBJ2-2; 8 bases are a match to TRBD2. CDR1 LNHNV and CDR2 YYDKDF come from the germline V gene (reference sequence). The CDR3 spans 14 residues. The CDR3: CATQARGVSGELFF. The CDR3 DNA reads as TGTGCTACCCAAGCGCGGGGGGTTTCCGGGGAGCTGTTTTTT.

This chain connects TRBV5-1 to TRBJ1-4; D uncertain. Germline V gene sequence: CDR1 SGHRS, CDR2 YFSETQ. The ends were cut back, 8 bases at V and 4 bases at J, with 15 bases in the middle. The CDR3 length is 14 residues. This CDR3 is CASNEGGYNEKLFF. CDR3 sequence (DNA): TGCGCCAGTAACGAAGGAGGATATAATGAAAAACTGTTTTTT.

This chain connects TRBV3-1 (or the pseudogene TRBV3-2) to TRBJ2-7; D may be TRBD2 (6 bases). The CDR3 loop spans 14 amino acids. Trimming removed 3 bases from V and 8 bases from J, with 17 bases in between. Germline V CDR1 and CDR2: LGHDT, YNNKEL (reference sequence). CDR3 residues: CASSQSGGTRQQYV. DNA for the CDR3: TGTGCCAGCAGCCAGTCAGGCGGGACTCGTCAGCAGTACGTC.

The chain has TRBV27 and TRBJ1-1, with unresolved D. Germline loops: CDR1 MNHEY, CDR2 SMNVEV (reference sequence). The ends were cut back, 3 bases at V and 5 bases at J, with 10 bases in the middle. The CDR3 has 13 residues. CDR3 loop: CASSLQGSTEAFF. The DNA of the CDR3 is TGTGCCAGCAGTTTGCAAGGGAGTACTGAAGCTTTCTTT.

The CDR3 DNA reads TGCGCCAGCAGCCCTAGCGGGGAGACCCAGTACTTC. This sequence encodes CASSPSGETQYF. V is TRBV5-1 and J is TRBJ2-5, with TRBD2 matching 8 bases. Trimming took 4 bases from V and 5 from J; bases not matched to a gene: 1. The germline V gene has CDR1 SGHRS and CDR2 YFSETQ. The CDR3 runs to 12 residues.

The genes are TRBV5-6 and TRBJ1-2; D is unresolved. Trimming removed 2 bases from V and 2 bases from J, with 10 bases in between. Germline values: CDR1 SGHDT, CDR2 YYEEEE. This CDR3 contains 14 residues. The CDR3 protein is CASSLSLMNYGYTF. The CDR3 region has the DNA TGTGCCAGCAGCTTATCCCTAATGAACTATGGCTACACCTTC.

This clone has a handful of counts. The rearrangement joins TRBV19 to TRBJ2-2, with 13 positions matching TRBD2. Germline CDR1 and CDR2: LNHDA and SQIVND (reference sequence). V was clipped by 6 bases and J by 2 bases; unmatched bases: 6. This CDR3 is built from 17 residues. This CDR3 reads CASSIGLAGANTGELFF. As DNA, the CDR3 is TGTGCCAGTAGCATTGGACTAGCGGGAGCAAACACCGGGGAGCTGTTTTTT. The full variable domain, in which reference TRBV19 and TRBJ2-2 provide the parts outside the CDR3, is DGGITQSPKYLFRKEGQNVTLSCEQNLNHDAMYWYRQDPGQGLRLIYYSQIVNDFQKGDIAEGYSVSREKKESFPLTVTSAQKNPTAFYLCASSIGLAGANTGELFFGEGSRLTVL.

The V gene is TRBV30, the J gene TRBJ1-4; TRBD1 agrees at 10 bases. V shed 3 bases and J 6 bases; nucleotides not matched to a gene: 4. Germline V gene data show CDR1 as GTSNPN and CDR2 as SVGIG (reference sequence). CDR3 length: 14 amino acids. CDR3 nucleotides: TGTGCCTGGAGACCCGGGACAGGGGATGAAAAACTGTTTTTT. Translated, it gives CAWRPGTGDEKLFF.

This chain connects TRBV4-1 to TRBJ1-5; tentative D call: TRBD1 (5 bases). The CDR3 runs to 15 residues. Trimming shortened V by 0 bases and J by 9 bases, and 15 bases separated the two germline ends. Germline loops: CDR1 MGHRA, CDR2 YSYEKL. The CDR3 nucleotides are TGCGCCAGCAGCCAAGAGGTGGGCAAGGGACTGCCCCAGCATTTT. As protein: CASSQEVGKGLPQHF.

DNA of the CDR3: TGTGCCGGGGGGGCGGGAGGCACAGATACGCAGTATTTT. Protein: CAGGAGGTDTQYF. This chain links TRBV28 with TRBJ2-3, with a weak D call TRBD2 (7 bases). Germline assignment: CDR1 MDHEN and CDR2 SYDVKM. With 11 bases removed from V and 1 base from J, the gap between germline ends came to 13 bases. This CDR3 spans 13 amino acids.

The chain uses TRBV11-2 and TRBJ1-2; D gene ambiguous. V was trimmed by 4 bases and J by 7 bases, leaving 10 bases between them. This CDR3 has 12 amino acids. CDR1 is SGHAT and CDR2 is FQNNGV in the germline V gene. Written as DNA, the CDR3 is TGTGCCAGCAGCTCCCGTTATTCTGGCTACACCTTC. Amino acids: CASSSRYSGYTF.

This rearrangement joins TRBV7-8 to TRBJ1-5; D is unresolved. Germline lookup yields CDR1 SGHVS and CDR2 FQNEAQ. This CDR3 is built from 13 residues. V shed 3 bases and J shed 3 bases, with 6 bases lying between them. Here the CDR3 DNA reads TGTGCCAGCAGCTTGGCAGTCAATCAGCCCCAGCATTTT. It encodes CASSLAVNQPQHF.

The chain joins TRBV6-4 to TRBJ2-6; D is possibly TRBD2 (5 bases). Germline V CDR1 and CDR2: MRHNA, SNTAGT. Between the trimmed V and J ends, which lost 4 bases and 0 bases, there was a span of 10 bases. This CDR3 has 16 amino acids. CDR3 nucleotide sequence: TGTGCCAGCAGTGCGGACTCATTCTCTGGGGCCAACGTCCTGACTTTC. This encodes CASSADSFSGANVLTF.

This clone showed up just a few times. This sequence joins TRBV7-9 and TRBJ1-2; D may be TRBD1 (5 bases). Trimming left V 1 base short and J 7 bases short, with 10 bases between. Germline V gives CDR1 SEHNR, CDR2 FQNEAQ (reference sequence). This CDR3 has 13 amino acids. The CDR3 protein is CASSLGAGVGYTF. CDR3 in DNA: TGTGCCAGCAGCTTAGGGGCGGGGGTTGGCTACACCTTC. The full variable domain, its missing parts supplied by reference TRBV7-9 and TRBJ1-2, is DTGVSQNPRHKITKRGQNVTFRCDPISEHNRLYWYRQTLGQGPEFLTYFQNEAQLEKSRLLSDRFSAERPKGSFSTLEIQRTEQGDSAMYLCASSLGAGVGYTFGSGTRLTVV.

The rearrangement links TRBV10-2 to TRBJ2-1, with unresolved D. This CDR3 region has 16 residues. V was pared by 2 bases and J by 3 bases, with 14 bases between. The germline V gene encodes CDR1 WSHSY and CDR2 SAAADI. CDR3: CASSEESLTFYNEQFF. CDR3 DNA: TGCGCCAGCAGTGAGGAATCCCTGACTTTCTACAATGAGCAGTTCTTC.